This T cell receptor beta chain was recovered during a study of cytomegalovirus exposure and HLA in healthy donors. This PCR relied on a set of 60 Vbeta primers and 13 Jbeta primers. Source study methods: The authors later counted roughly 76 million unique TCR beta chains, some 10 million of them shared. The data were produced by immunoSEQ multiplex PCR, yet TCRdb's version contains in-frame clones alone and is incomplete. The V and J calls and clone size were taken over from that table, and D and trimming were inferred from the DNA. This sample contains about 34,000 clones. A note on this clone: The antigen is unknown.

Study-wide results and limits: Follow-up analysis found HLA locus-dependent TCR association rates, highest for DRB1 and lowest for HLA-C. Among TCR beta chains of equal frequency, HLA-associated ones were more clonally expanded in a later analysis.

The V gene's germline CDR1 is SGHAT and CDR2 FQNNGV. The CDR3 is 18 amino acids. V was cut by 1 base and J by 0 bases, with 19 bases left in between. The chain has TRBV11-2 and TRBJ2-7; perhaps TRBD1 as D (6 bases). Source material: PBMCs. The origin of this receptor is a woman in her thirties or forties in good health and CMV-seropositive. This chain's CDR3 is CASSLVGGPRGSSYEQYF. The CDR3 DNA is TGTGCCAGCAGCTTAGTGGGTGGACCCAGGGGTAGCTCCTACGAGCAGTACTTC. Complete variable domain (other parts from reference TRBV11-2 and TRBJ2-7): EAGVAQSPRYKIIEKRQSVAFWCNPISGHATLYWYQQILGQGPKLLIQFQNNGVVDDSQLPKDRFSAERLKGVDSTLKIQPAKLEDSAVYLCASSLVGGPRGSSYEQYFGPGTRLTVT.